The 16 T cell receptor beta chains below come from one sample, sequenced in a study of regulatory T cells in long-lasting Graves disease. Time point: newly diagnosed GD, antithyroid drugs for less than 3 months. Generation of the TCR library employed RNA extracted from PBMCs. Arm-PCR of CDR3 regions and iRepertoire HTBI primers were used to build TCR beta libraries. Using its own MiXCR run on the multiplex PCR reads, TCRdb lists one record per CDR3 protein. This sample has roughly 530,000 distinct CDR3 sequences, with roughly a sixth found just once. This sample was shared with a second study, whose subject was T cells in Graves' hyperthyroidism and ophthalmopathy.

This specimen consisted of peripheral blood mononuclear cells (PBMCs), obtained at new diagnosis, from a patient treated with antithyroid drugs. These receptors all come from a woman aged 40 to 65 with Graves disease.

This clonotype came up a few times. This chain joins TRBV2 and TRBJ2-7, with D possibly TRBD1 on 6 matching bases. Germline CDR1 SNHLY, CDR2 FYNNEI. The CDR3 totals 14 residues. Between the trimmed V and J ends, which lost 0 bases and 4 bases, there was a span of 10 bases. The CDR3 loop is CASSEAGRGYEQYF. Here the CDR3 DNA reads TGTGCCAGCAGTGAAGCGGGCAGGGGTTACGAGCAGTACTTC.

This clonotype was picked up many times. J is TRBJ1-6 and V is TRBV7-9, with 7 bases lining up with TRBD1. The trim removed 3 bases at V and 8 bases at J, leaving 7 bases unmatched. The CDR3 has 15 residues. The germline CDR1 and CDR2 sequences are SEHNR and FQNEAQ (reference sequence). The CDR3 nucleotides read TGTGCCAGCAGCTTCCGGGACAGAGCGGATTCACCCCTCCACTTT. It translates to CASSFRDRADSPLHF.

This clonotype was counted at least ten times. Here the CDR3 DNA reads TGTGCCAGCAGCCAAGTCATAGATACGCAGTATTTT. Amino acid sequence: CASSQVIDTQYF. This chain connects TRBV3-1 to TRBJ2-3; D is ambiguous. Trimming stripped 1 base from V and 5 bases from J, with 4 bases between. Germline loops: CDR1 LGHDT, CDR2 YNNKEL (reference sequence). The CDR3 is made up of 12 amino acids.

Many counts were recorded for this clonotype. This chain links TRBV28 with TRBJ2-2; D tentatively reads TRBD1 or TRBD2 (5 bases each). The V gene lost 5 bases and the J gene lost 1 base, with 11 bases spanning the gap. Germline V gene data show CDR1 as MDHEN and CDR2 as SYDVKM. There are 15 residues in the CDR3. The CDR3 nucleotides are TGTGCCAGCAGTCCCGGGGACCGGAACACCGGGGAGCTGTTTTTT. Encoded protein: CASSPGDRNTGELFF.

The chain couples TRBV28 to TRBJ2-6; perhaps TRBD2 as D (5 bases). The length of the CDR3 is 16 residues. Germline V gene data show CDR1 as MDHEN and CDR2 as SYDVKM. Trimming left V 3 bases short and J 0 bases short, with 9 bases between. CDR3 protein: CASSFGRDSGANVLTF. In nucleotides, the CDR3 is TGTGCCAGCAGTTTTGGACGGGACTCTGGGGCCAACGTCCTGACTTTC.

In its sample, this clonotype was seen many times. The chain carries TRBV20-1 and TRBJ1-1; 8 bases agree with TRBD1. CDR3 length: 12 amino acids. CDR1 and CDR2 from the germline V gene are DFQATT and SNEGSKA (reference sequence). V was pared by 7 bases and J by 4 bases, with 5 bases of the junction left unmatched. Here the CDR3 DNA reads TGCAGTGTTAACAGGGGGGGCACTGAAGCTTTCTTT. This translates into CSVNRGGTEAFF.

This clonotype was counted many times. V and J are TRBV12-3 or TRBV12-4 and TRBJ1-1; D uncertain. V lost 6 bases and J 13 bases, leaving 15 bases between the germline ends. CDR3 length: 11 amino acids. In DNA, the CDR3 is TGTGCCAGCAGATCCGGGATATCTGGTTTCTTT. As protein: CASRSGISGFF.

Many counts were recorded for this clonotype. The chain uses TRBV7-8 and TRBJ1-3; possibly TRBD1 for D (6 bases). Between the trimmed V and J ends, which lost 1 base and 1 base, there was a span of 8 bases. The CDR3 has 15 amino acids. The germline CDR1 and CDR2 sequences are SGHVS and FQNEAQ. The CDR3: CASSLVGGSGNTIYF. The CDR3 bases are TGTGCCAGCAGCTTAGTAGGGGGATCTGGAAACACCATATATTTT.

The gene calls are TRBV30 and TRBJ1-2; D is undetermined. Looked up from germline, CDR1 is GTSNPN and CDR2 is SVGIG (reference sequence). Trimming left V 5 bases short and J 8 bases short, with 18 bases between. The CDR3 covers 13 residues. CDR3 sequence (DNA): TGTGCCTGGCGACTGACCGTCACCCCAGGCTACACCTTC. Amino acids: CAWRLTVTPGYTF.

The sample holds many counts of this clonotype. The V call is TRBV5-1, the J call TRBJ1-2, with 7 bases lining up with TRBD1. V lost 3 bases and J lost 2; bases outside the gene matches: 7. CDR1 is SGHRS and CDR2 is YFSETQ in the germline V gene. This CDR3 is built from 15 residues. Here the CDR3 reads CASSWRTGENYGYTF. CDR3 coding DNA: TGCGCCAGCAGCTGGAGGACAGGAGAGAACTATGGCTACACCTTC.

The table lists this clonotype with a few counts. The V gene is TRBV12-3 or TRBV12-4, the J gene TRBJ2-1; D remains ambiguous. Trimming pared 3 bases from V and 8 bases from J, leaving 17 bases between. The CDR3 sequence is 15 residues long. The CDR3 loop reads CASSFEGRNIHEQFF. The CDR3 DNA follows: TGTGCCAGCAGTTTTGAAGGTCGGAACATCCATGAGCAGTTCTTC.

The chain carries TRBV14 and TRBJ2-3; tentative D call: TRBD2 (6 bases). The germline V and J ends were trimmed by 1 base and 5 bases, with 7 bases remaining between them. The CDR3 sequence is 13 residues long. Germline CDR1 reads SGHDN; CDR2 reads FVKESK. CDR3 residues: CASSQGGGDTQYF. The CDR3 bases are TGTGCCAGCAGCCAAGGGGGAGGAGATACGCAGTATTTT.

The table lists this clonotype with many counts. The rearrangement links TRBV20-1 to TRBJ2-1; perhaps TRBD2 as D (5 bases). Trimming took off 6 bases at V and 1 base at J, with 10 bases between the two ends. The CDR3 consists of 13 residues. In germline, CDR1 is DFQATT, CDR2 SNEGSKA (reference sequence). The CDR3 nucleotides are TGCAGTGCCTTAAAGCGGTCCTACAATGAGCAGTTCTTC. This encodes CSALKRSYNEQFF.

This clonotype has at least ten counts. V and J are TRBV6-1 and TRBJ2-3; TRBD1 or TRBD2 may be the D gene (5 bases each). Germline CDR1 MNHNS, CDR2 SASEGT. V lost 4 bases and J 3 bases, leaving 20 bases between the germline ends. The CDR3 runs 17 residues. In nucleotides, the CDR3 is TGTGCCAGCAGTGCCCGGGACGCCCTTGGTGGGACAGATACGCAGTATTTT. This gives the protein CASSARDALGGTDTQYF.

This clonotype was seen a few times. This chain joins TRBV28 and TRBJ2-1, with D possibly matching TRBD1 (5 bases). TRBJ2-5 explains the end of the DNA better; the J call may be wrong. This CDR3 contains 14 residues. Germline values: CDR1 MDHEN, CDR2 SYDVKM. The CDR3 DNA is TGTGCCAGCAGTTTTGGAGCAGGGTATGAGACCCAGTACTTC. It encodes CASSFGAGYETQYF.

A remark on this clonotype: Relative to the germline gene, one junction end is altered; a read error may explain this. This sequence joins TRBV20-1 and TRBJ2-7, with a tentative D call TRBD1 (6 bases). CDR3 length: 14 residues. Germline CDR1 is DFQATT and CDR2 is SNEGSKA (reference sequence). CDR3 coding DNA: TGCAGTGCCCCCGGACAGTCTGGCTCCCACGAGCAGTACTTC. This translates into CSAPGQSGSHEQYF.